Listed below are T cell receptor beta chains from one sample, sequenced in a study of T cells after somatic rescue of genetic block. This table comes from immunoSEQ multiplex PCR, and its TCRdb copy is limited to in-frame clones, with some not included. The sample yields over 55,000 clones, about 90% seen once. Source material: peripheral blood mononuclear cells (PBMCs). The source is a man in his forties or fifties. CDR3s include the opening cysteine and the closing phenylalanine or tryptophan. Each record gives: J gene, V gene, clone size, D gene, CDR3 DNA, CDR3 protein. The D gene is left open where the match is weak. Some rows mark clone size as missing; the rest say once, few, many or name a class of expanded clone.

j_call: TRBJ2-7; v_call: TRBV5-6; clone_size: .; d_call: .; cdr3_nt: TGTGCCAGCAGCCCGGGTTCCTACGAGCAGTACTTC; cdr3_aa: CASSPGSYEQYF
j_call: TRBJ2-1; v_call: TRBV5-1; clone_size: .; d_call: .; cdr3_nt: TGCGCCAGCAGCTTGGGCCCCGACAACAATGAGCAGTTCTTC; cdr3_aa: CASSLGPDNNEQFF
j_call: TRBJ1-2; v_call: TRBV19; clone_size: once; d_call: TRBD1; cdr3_nt: TGTGCCAGTAGTATAAGGGACAGATATGGCTACACCTTC; cdr3_aa: CASSIRDRYGYTF
j_call: TRBJ1-1; v_call: TRBV2; clone_size: .; d_call: .; cdr3_nt: TGTGCCAGCAGTGAAAGTCTGAGGTCGGGCACTGAAGCTTTCTTT; cdr3_aa: CASSESLRSGTEAFF
j_call: TRBJ2-5; v_call: TRBV11-2; clone_size: .; d_call: TRBD1; cdr3_nt: TGTGCCAGCAGCCGCGGGACAGGGGCCGGGGAGACCCAGTACTTC; cdr3_aa: CASSRGTGAGETQYF
j_call: TRBJ2-7; v_call: TRBV5-1; clone_size: .; d_call: .; cdr3_nt: TGCGCCAGCAGCTTGTACGTACAGCAAGACGAGCAGTACTTC; cdr3_aa: CASSLYVQQDEQYF
j_call: TRBJ2-3; v_call: TRBV11-1; clone_size: .; d_call: .; cdr3_nt: TGTGCCAGCAGCCGTTCCACAGATACGCAGTATTTT; cdr3_aa: CASSRSTDTQYF
j_call: TRBJ2-5; v_call: TRBV28; clone_size: .; d_call: TRBD1; cdr3_nt: TGTGCCAGCAGCCCACAGGGGGTAGGTCAAGAGACCCAGTACTTC; cdr3_aa: CASSPQGVGQETQYF
j_call: TRBJ2-3; v_call: TRBV6-5; clone_size: .; d_call: .; cdr3_nt: TGTGCCAGCAGTTACTCGTTGTCGAGCACAGATACGCAGTATTTT; cdr3_aa: CASSYSLSSTDTQYF
j_call: TRBJ2-2; v_call: TRBV4-2; clone_size: .; d_call: TRBD1; cdr3_nt: TGTGCCAGCAGCATCCCCAGCCCACAGGGGGGTACCGGGGAGCTGTTTTTT; cdr3_aa: CASSIPSPQGGTGELFF
j_call: TRBJ1-5; v_call: TRBV28; clone_size: .; d_call: .; cdr3_nt: TGTGCCGGGGGAAATCAGCCCCAGCATTTT; cdr3_aa: CAGGNQPQHF
j_call: TRBJ2-2; v_call: TRBV19; clone_size: .; d_call: .; cdr3_nt: TGTGCCAGTAGTCCCATGACTGGCGGGTGGGAGCTGTTTTTT; cdr3_aa: CASSPMTGGWELFF
j_call: TRBJ1-1; v_call: TRBV29-1; clone_size: few; d_call: .; cdr3_nt: TGCAGCGTTGTTCGGGGAGGCACTGAAGCTTTCTTT; cdr3_aa: CSVVRGGTEAFF
j_call: TRBJ1-5; v_call: TRBV6-1; clone_size: .; d_call: TRBD1; cdr3_nt: TGTGCCAGCAGGCAGGACAGGTCCAGCAATCAGCCCCAGCATTTT; cdr3_aa: CASRQDRSSNQPQHF
j_call: TRBJ1-6; v_call: TRBV21-1; clone_size: .; d_call: .; cdr3_nt: TGTGCCAGCACCACGTGGGGCCCGGCCCCGAGTAATTCACCCCTCCACTTT; cdr3_aa: CASTTWGPAPSNSPLHF
j_call: TRBJ2-5; v_call: TRBV4-2; clone_size: .; d_call: TRBD1; cdr3_nt: TGTGCCAGCAGCCAAGTTGCAAGGGGGCTATTTGAGACCCAGTACTTC; cdr3_aa: CASSQVARGLFETQYF
j_call: TRBJ2-4; v_call: TRBV5-6; clone_size: .; d_call: TRBD1; cdr3_nt: TGTGCCAGCAGCTACCTCACGACAGGGTATCTGTACTTC; cdr3_aa: CASSYLTTGYLYF
j_call: TRBJ1-6; v_call: TRBV5-1; clone_size: .; d_call: .; cdr3_nt: TGCGCCAGCAGCTACCTTGGGGGAGTCTTTAATTCACCCCTCCACTTT; cdr3_aa: CASSYLGGVFNSPLHF
j_call: TRBJ2-5; v_call: TRBV10-3; clone_size: once; d_call: .; cdr3_nt: TGTGCCATCAGTGCGGTCGTCCAAGAGACCCAGTACTTC; cdr3_aa: CAISAVVQETQYF
j_call: TRBJ2-7; v_call: TRBV7-2; clone_size: .; d_call: .; cdr3_nt: TGTGCCAGCAGCTTAGCCCCGACCATTGGTGAGCAGTACTTC; cdr3_aa: CASSLAPTIGEQYF
j_call: TRBJ1-2; v_call: TRBV29-1; clone_size: once; d_call: .; cdr3_nt: TGCAGCGTTGGGTCAGTAGATGGCTACACCTTC; cdr3_aa: CSVGSVDGYTF
j_call: TRBJ2-7; v_call: TRBV6-1; clone_size: .; d_call: TRBD1; cdr3_nt: TGTGCCAGCAGTGAAAATTGGACAGGGTCTTCGGGGCAGTACTTC; cdr3_aa: CASSENWTGSSGQYF
j_call: TRBJ2-5; v_call: TRBV9; clone_size: .; d_call: .; cdr3_nt: TGTGCCAGCAGCGTAGATGAGACCCAGTACTTC; cdr3_aa: CASSVDETQYF
j_call: TRBJ2-2; v_call: TRBV6-5; clone_size: .; d_call: .; cdr3_nt: TGTGCCAGCAGATTGATAAACACCGGGGAGCTGTTTTTT; cdr3_aa: CASRLINTGELFF
j_call: TRBJ1-1; v_call: TRBV5-4; clone_size: .; d_call: .; cdr3_nt: TGTGCCAGCACTGATCCCCGGAAGAACACTGAAGCTTTCTTT; cdr3_aa: CASTDPRKNTEAFF
j_call: TRBJ2-3; v_call: TRBV7-8; clone_size: .; d_call: .; cdr3_nt: TGTGCCAGCAGCTTACGAGTTTTAGATCGGGTAGATACGCAGTATTTT; cdr3_aa: CASSLRVLDRVDTQYF
j_call: TRBJ2-1; v_call: TRBV2; clone_size: .; d_call: .; cdr3_nt: TGTGCCAGCAGTGCCCCGAATGAGCAGTTCTTC; cdr3_aa: CASSAPNEQFF
j_call: TRBJ2-7; v_call: TRBV27; clone_size: .; d_call: .; cdr3_nt: TGTGCCAGCAGTTTAACCGCGCTTGGCAGGACCTACGAGCAGTACTTC; cdr3_aa: CASSLTALGRTYEQYF
j_call: TRBJ2-1; v_call: TRBV11-2; clone_size: .; d_call: .; cdr3_nt: TGTGCCAGCAGCTTAGGGACGGGGGCCTACAATGAGCAGTTCTTC; cdr3_aa: CASSLGTGAYNEQFF
j_call: TRBJ2-7; v_call: TRBV10-1; clone_size: .; d_call: .; cdr3_nt: TGCGCCAGCAGTAGGACGTTGTTTCAAGGCGAGCAGTACTTC; cdr3_aa: CASSRTLFQGEQYF